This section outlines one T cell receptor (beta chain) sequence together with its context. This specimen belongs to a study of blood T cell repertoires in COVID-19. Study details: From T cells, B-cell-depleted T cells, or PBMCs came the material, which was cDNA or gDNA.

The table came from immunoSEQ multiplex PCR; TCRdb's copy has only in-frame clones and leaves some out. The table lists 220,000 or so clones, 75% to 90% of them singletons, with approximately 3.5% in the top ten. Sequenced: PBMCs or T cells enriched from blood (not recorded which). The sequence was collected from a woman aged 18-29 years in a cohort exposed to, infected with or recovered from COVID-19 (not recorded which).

The CDR3, as DNA: TGTGCCAGCACTGACAGGGGAAGCACCGGGGAGCTGTTTTTT. This codes for CASTDRGSTGELFF. This rearrangement joins TRBV7-9 to TRBJ2-2, with 8 bases identical to TRBD1. CDR1 SEHNR and CDR2 FQNEAQ come from the germline V gene (reference sequence). The J segment lost 4 bases and the V segment lost 7 bases, leaving 5 bases of the junction unmatched. The CDR3 totals 14 residues.